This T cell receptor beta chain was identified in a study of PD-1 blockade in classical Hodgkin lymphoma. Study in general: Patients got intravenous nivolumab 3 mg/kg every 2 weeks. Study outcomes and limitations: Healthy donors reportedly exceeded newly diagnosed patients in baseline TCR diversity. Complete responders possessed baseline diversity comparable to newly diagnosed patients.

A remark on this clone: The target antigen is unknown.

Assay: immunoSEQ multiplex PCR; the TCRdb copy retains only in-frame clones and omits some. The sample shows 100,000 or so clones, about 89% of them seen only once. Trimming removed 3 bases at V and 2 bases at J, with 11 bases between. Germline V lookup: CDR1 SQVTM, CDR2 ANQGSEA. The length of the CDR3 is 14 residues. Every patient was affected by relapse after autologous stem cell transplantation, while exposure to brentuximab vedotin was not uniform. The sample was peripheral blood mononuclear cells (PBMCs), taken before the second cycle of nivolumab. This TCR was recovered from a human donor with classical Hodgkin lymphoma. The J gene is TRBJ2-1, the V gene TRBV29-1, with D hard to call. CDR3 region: CSVDLSWAYNEQFF. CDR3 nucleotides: TGCAGCGTTGACCTCAGTTGGGCCTACAATGAGCAGTTCTTC.